Below, one T cell receptor beta chain is given with its context. No patient received treatment before thyroid surgery. The data stem from a study of metastatic and nonmetastatic thyroid tumors. MiXCR re-clonotyped the PCR reads for TCRdb. The data hold approximately 3,800 clones, with around a third observed a single time. Looked up from germline, CDR1 is KGHDR and CDR2 is SFDVKD. Trimming took off 4 bases at V and 1 base at J, with 11 bases between the two ends. The CDR3 runs 15 residues. The origin of this receptor is a female donor with papillary thyroid cancer or a benign thyroid nodule (not recorded which). Some clones in this sample may be carry-over from other donors' samples. The specimen was adjacent normal tissue. The chain combines TRBV24-1 with TRBJ2-3; D is undetermined. The DNA of the CDR3 is TGTGCCACCAGTGAACCCCGCGGAGGCACAGATACGCAGTATTTT. It is translated as CATSEPRGGTDTQYF.